Here is one T cell receptor beta chain with its context. Its antigen is not known. This CDR3 region has 18 residues. Trimming removed 4 bases from V and 3 bases from J; junction bases left unmatched: 15. Germline values: CDR1 LGHDT, CDR2 YNNKEL (reference sequence). This sample is part of a study of response to subunit inactivated influenza vaccine. Overall study results and limits: The study's authors posited that every seasonal influenza vaccination enlists few new T cells.

One entry per CDR3 protein results from TCRdb running MiXCR on the RT-PCR reads. The repertoire includes a few hundred thousand distinct CDR3 sequences, 21% of them detected once, and roughly a tenth sits in the top ten. The sequence derives from a man between 50 and 69 years old who received an inactivated influenza vaccine. The sample here was PBMCs from blood, taken approximately 22 months after vaccination. This chain links TRBV3-1 with TRBJ2-7; 10 nucleotides align to TRBD2. This CDR3 is CASSLGPAGTSVFYEQYF. The CDR3 nucleotides read TGTGCCAGCAGCCTCGGTCCTGCAGGGACTAGCGTCTTCTACGAGCAGTACTTC.